This T cell receptor beta chain was profiled in a study of cytomegalovirus exposure and HLA in healthy donors. General study results and limits: The dataset shows that most TCR sequences were rare, while some public TCRs occurred in many donors. A list of 150 or so TCR beta chains associated with cytomegalovirus was given. In vitro data verified a few CMV-associated chains as specific for CMV antigens.

This clone was seen more than once but under ten times. Antigen: not known. The protocol was immunoSEQ multiplex PCR, while the TCRdb copy is restricted to in-frame clones and leaves out a portion. The table has hundreds of thousands of clones, over 65% seen once. Germline loops: CDR1 ENHRY, CDR2 SYGVKD. V lost 4 bases to trimming and J lost 9 bases, with 15 bases between them. The CDR3 covers 13 residues. The gene calls are TRBV10-3 and TRBJ1-2; the D gene is possibly TRBD1 (5 bases). This TCR was recovered from a woman aged 18-29 years in good health and CMV-seronegative. Sequencing was performed on PBMCs. CDR3 region: CAISGWDPGSYTF. CDR3 DNA sequence: TGTGCCATCAGTGGCTGGGACCCAGGAAGCTACACCTTC.